Below are 5 T cell receptor beta chains sequenced from a single sample in a study of neurological immune-mediated disorders. The time point was: technical triplicate 1. MiXCR, run by TCRdb on the 5' RACE reads, gives a single entry per CDR3 protein. The data contain fewer than 50,000 distinct CDR3 sequences, over 8.5% of them singletons. The sequencing sample was made of PBMCs. Receptors were obtained from a man aged 55-75 years with HTLV-1-associated myelopathy (HAM/TSP).

This clonotype was detected ten times or more. This chain connects TRBV9 to TRBJ2-3, with D tentatively TRBD2 (5 bases). The V gene lost 0 bases and the J gene lost 0 bases, with 11 bases spanning the gap. The CDR3 runs to 16 residues. Germline values: CDR1 SGDLS, CDR2 YYNGEE. CDR3 region: CASSVGPGGSTDTQYF. The CDR3 region has the DNA TGTGCCAGCAGCGTAGGCCCTGGCGGGAGCACAGATACGCAGTATTTT.

This clonotype was seen repeatedly, ten times or more. V and J are TRBV5-1 and TRBJ2-1; D is perhaps TRBD2 (6 bases). The CDR3 has 15 residues. Germline V gene sequence: CDR1 SGHRS, CDR2 YFSETQ. Trimming stripped 2 bases from V and 7 bases from J, with 16 bases between. The CDR3 sequence: CASSFIGGPLNEQFF. CDR3 DNA sequence: TGCGCCAGCAGCTTCATAGGAGGGCCCCTTAATGAGCAGTTCTTC.

This clonotype has a count of ten or more. The chain is built from TRBV20-1 and TRBJ1-1; TRBD1 might be the D (5 bases). Trimming removed 0 bases at V and 6 bases at J, with 23 bases between. The CDR3 is made up of 17 amino acids. Germline values: CDR1 DFQATT, CDR2 SNEGSKA (reference sequence). As DNA, the CDR3 is TGCAGTGCTAGAGATTCATCCTCGTGGGGCGGAGGCGCTGAAGCTTTCTTT. It codes for CSARDSSSWGGGAEAFF.

At least ten counts were recorded for this clonotype. J is TRBJ2-5 and V is TRBV4-2; D not certain. The CDR3 runs to 16 residues. V lost 1 base to trimming and J lost 4 bases, with 16 bases between them. The germline gives CDR1 LGHNA, CDR2 YNFKEQ. CDR3 residues: CASSQAGAKLGETQYF. Here the CDR3 DNA reads TGTGCCAGCAGCCAAGCCGGAGCCAAACTTGGAGAGACCCAGTACTTC.

At least ten counts were recorded for this clonotype. This sequence joins TRBV19 and TRBJ1-1; D uncertain. CDR1 is LNHDA, CDR2 SQIVND, per germline (reference sequence). The CDR3 extends over 14 amino acids. Trimming pared 1 base from V and 4 bases from J, leaving 10 bases between. The CDR3 loop reads CASSIVWGGTEAFF. For the CDR3, the DNA is TGTGCCAGTAGTATAGTCTGGGGTGGCACTGAAGCTTTCTTT.